One and the same sample provided the 4 T cell receptor beta chains below, sequenced in a study of control samples from healthy donors and cancer patients. Using immunoSEQ multiplex PCR, the repertoire was profiled, and TCRdb retains in-frame clones only, with some absent. The profile covers 130,000 or so clones, with around nine tenths appearing a single time and over 10% taken by the ten largest. Sequencing was done on a sample of blood. Receptors originate from a man aged 25 to 40 in good health.

J is TRBJ2-1 and V is TRBV6-1; D unclear. Trimming removed 0 bases at V and 6 bases at J, with 12 bases between. Germline-derived CDR1 and CDR2 are MNHNS and SASEGT. This CDR3 is built from 15 residues. CDR3 loop: CASSEAVQLFNEQFF. The CDR3 DNA reads as TGTGCCAGCAGTGAAGCTGTACAGCTATTCAATGAGCAGTTCTTC.

This chain uses TRBV4-2 with TRBJ1-2, with D uncertain. V lost 0 bases and J 2 bases, leaving 4 bases between the germline ends. The CDR3 sequence is 13 residues long. Germline V CDR1 and CDR2: LGHNA, YNFKEQ. The CDR3 nucleotides are TGTGCCAGCAGCCAAGAATCCAACTATGGCTACACCTTC. This translates into CASSQESNYGYTF.

The chain links TRBV10-3 to TRBJ1-4; D unresolved. V was clipped by 6 bases and J by 3 bases, with 11 bases between them. Germline CDR1 and CDR2: ENHRY and SYGVKD. The CDR3 has 14 residues. The CDR3 DNA reads as TGTGCCATCAGCGGCCAGCTATCTAATGAAAAACTGTTTTTT. The encoded protein is CAISGQLSNEKLFF.

The V gene is TRBV10-1, the J gene TRBJ2-7; D possibly matches TRBD1 or TRBD2 (5 bases each). The CDR3 consists of 13 residues. Per germline, CDR1 WNHNN and CDR2 SYGVQD (reference sequence). V was clipped by 4 bases and J by 7 bases, with 14 bases between them. In DNA, the CDR3 is TGCGCCAGCAGTGTTTCAGGGTGGGGGGAGCAGTACTTC. Its protein is CASSVSGWGEQYF.